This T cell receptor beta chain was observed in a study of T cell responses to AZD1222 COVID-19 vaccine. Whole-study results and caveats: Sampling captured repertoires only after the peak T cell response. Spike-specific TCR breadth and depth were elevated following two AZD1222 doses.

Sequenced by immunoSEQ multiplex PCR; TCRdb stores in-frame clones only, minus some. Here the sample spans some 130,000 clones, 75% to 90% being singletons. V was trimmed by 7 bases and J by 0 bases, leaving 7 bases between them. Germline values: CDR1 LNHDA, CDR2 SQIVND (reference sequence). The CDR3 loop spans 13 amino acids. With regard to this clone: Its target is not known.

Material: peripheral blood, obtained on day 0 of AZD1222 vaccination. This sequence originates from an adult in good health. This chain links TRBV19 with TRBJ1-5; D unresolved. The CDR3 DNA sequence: TGTGCCAGTAATGGATATAGCAATCAGCCCCAGCATTTT. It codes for CASNGYSNQPQHF.